Shown below are 17 T cell receptor beta chains from a single sample sequenced in a study of T-cell memory formation after mild COVID-19. In TCRdb, the 5' RACE reads were re-called with MiXCR into one record per CDR3 protein. The repertoire consists of 300,000 or so distinct CDR3 sequences, with 16% occurring once and the leading ten covering approximately 25%. The sample consisted of PBMCs or a T cell subset sorted from them (not recorded which). The receptors shown here come from a man younger than 30 who had mild COVID-19 (a few samples of this study predate the infection). Cell type and time point are not known.

The V call is TRBV7-9, the J call TRBJ1-1; D gene uncertain. V was pared by 5 bases and J by 0 bases, with 10 bases between. Germline V gene lookup returns CDR1 SEHNR and CDR2 FQNEAQ (reference sequence). The CDR3 spans 14 residues. CDR3 nucleotide sequence: TGTGCCAGCAGCCATACTAAGATGAACACTGAAGCTTTCTTT. It specifies CASSHTKMNTEAFF. The full variable domain, in which reference TRBV7-9 and TRBJ1-1 provide the parts outside the CDR3, is DTGVSQNPRHKITKRGQNVTFRCDPISEHNRLYWYRQTLGQGPEFLTYFQNEAQLEKSRLLSDRFSAERPKGSFSTLEIQRTEQGDSAMYLCASSHTKMNTEAFFGQGTRLTVV.

The gene calls are TRBV12-3 or TRBV12-4 and TRBJ2-1, with 11 bases aligning to TRBD2. J gave up 6 bases and V 5 bases, and 6 bases lay outside the gene matches. The CDR3 is made up of 15 amino acids. The CDR3 region has the DNA TGTGCCAGCAGTCCACTAGCGGGGGTTTTCAATGAGCAGTTCTTC. Its translation: CASSPLAGVFNEQFF.

This sequence joins TRBV6-5 and TRBJ1-1; no reliable D call. V was pared by 0 bases and J by 2 bases, with 7 bases between. Germline V gene lookup returns CDR1 MNHEY and CDR2 SVGAGI. The CDR3 runs to 14 residues. In DNA form, the CDR3 reads TGTGCCAGCAGTTACTCGCCGGACAACACTGAAGCTTTCTTT. Translated, it gives CASSYSPDNTEAFF.

This clonotype was counted between two and nine times. V and J are TRBV28 and TRBJ2-1, with a weak D call TRBD2 (6 bases). Germline-derived CDR1 and CDR2 are MDHEN and SYDVKM. The CDR3 is 14 amino acids. V was clipped by 2 bases and J by 8 bases, with 13 bases between them. The CDR3, as DNA: TGTGCCAGCAGTTTAGCCGGGAGTCGGGATGAGCAGTTCTTC. Translated: CASSLAGSRDEQFF.

This clonotype turned up a few times. This chain links TRBV2 with TRBJ2-3; 13 positions match TRBD2. Trimming removed 6 bases from V and 1 base from J; junction bases left unmatched: 1. The length of the CDR3 is 15 residues. CDR1 SNHLY and CDR2 FYNNEI come from the germline V gene. This chain's CDR3 is CASRGLAGRTDTQYF. CDR3 DNA: TGTGCCAGCAGGGGACTAGCGGGGCGCACAGATACGCAGTATTTT.

V gene TRBV2 combines with J gene TRBJ1-3; the D is unclear. V shed 8 bases and J shed 0 bases, with 14 bases lying between them. Germline CDR1 is SNHLY and CDR2 is FYNNEI. The CDR3 has 15 amino acids. CDR3 in amino acids: CASGGRLFSGNTIYF. For the CDR3, the DNA is TGTGCCAGCGGCGGGAGACTCTTCTCTGGAAACACCATATATTTT. The whole variable domain, filled in from reference TRBV2 and TRBJ1-3, reads EPEVTQTPSHQVTQMGQEVILRCVPISNHLYFYWYRQILGQKVEFLVSFYNNEISEKSEIFDDQFSVERPDGSNFTLKIRSTKLEDSAMYFCASGGRLFSGNTIYFGEGSWLTVV.

The sample holds a few counts of this clonotype. The V call is TRBV7-2, the J call TRBJ1-2; D is undetermined. CDR1 and CDR2 from the germline V gene are SGHTA and FQGNSA. V was trimmed by 8 bases and J by 5 bases, leaving 21 bases between them. This CDR3 contains 15 residues. As DNA, the CDR3 is TGTGCCAGCTGCCCCTCGCCGGCAGGCGGATATGGCTACACCTTC. It codes for CASCPSPAGGYGYTF. Filled out from reference TRBV7-2 and TRBJ1-2, the complete variable domain reads GAGVSQSPSNKVTEKGKDVELRCDPISGHTALYWYRQSLGQGLEFLIYFQGNSAPDKSGLPSDRFSAERTGGSVSTLTIQRTQQEDSAVYLCASCPSPAGGYGYTFGSGTRLTVV.

This chain links TRBV29-1 with TRBJ2-7; the D gene is possibly TRBD2 (5 bases). This CDR3 has 13 amino acids. V was clipped by 3 bases and J by 0 bases, with 9 bases between them. Germline lookup yields CDR1 SQVTM and CDR2 ANQGSEA. The CDR3 DNA sequence: TGCAGCGTTGAGGAGGAGAGCTCCTACGAGCAGTACTTC. Translated: CSVEEESSYEQYF.

In this sample, this clonotype turned up a few times. An end of the junction does not agree with germline; a read error may underlie this. The chain carries TRBV28 and TRBJ1-4; TRBD1 is a possible D gene (6 bases). This CDR3 is built from 14 residues. The V gene's germline CDR1 is MDHEN and CDR2 SYDVKM. CDR3 region: CASSWGATNEKLFF. For the CDR3, the DNA is TGTGCCAGCAGCTGGGGGGCAACCAATGAAAAACTGTTTTTT.

The rearrangement uses TRBV5-6 and TRBJ1-1; D ambiguous. This CDR3 has 14 amino acids. Between the trimmed V and J ends, which lost 2 bases and 3 bases, there was a span of 11 bases. Germline assignment: CDR1 SGHDT and CDR2 YYEEEE. CDR3: CASSFGERDTEAFF. CDR3 bases: TGTGCCAGCAGCTTTGGGGAGAGGGACACTGAAGCTTTCTTT.

The CDR3 DNA sequence: TGTGCCAGCAGAAACAGGGGAGTCGAGGAGACCCAGTACTTC. It is translated as CASRNRGVEETQYF. The rearrangement links TRBV5-4 to TRBJ2-5; 7 bases fit TRBD1. CDR1 is SGHNT and CDR2 is YYREEE in the germline V gene (reference sequence). This CDR3 contains 14 residues. V gave up 5 bases and J gave up 5 bases; unmatched junction bases: 9.

The chain uses TRBV9 and TRBJ2-5, with TRBD1 as a possible D gene (6 bases). Trimming stripped 3 bases from V and 1 base from J, with 16 bases between. This CDR3 has 16 residues. The V gene's germline CDR1 is SGDLS and CDR2 YYNGEE. In DNA form, the CDR3 reads TGTGCCAGCAGCGCGGGCCATAGGGGGATCCAAGAGACCCAGTACTTC. It codes for CASSAGHRGIQETQYF. Full variable domain (outside the CDR3, taken from reference TRBV9 and TRBJ2-5): DSGVTQTPKHLITATGQRVTLRCSPRSGDLSVYWYQQSLDQGLQFLIQYYNGEERAKGNILERFSAQQFPDLHSELNLSSLELGDSALYFCASSAGHRGIQETQYFGPGTRLLVL.

The J gene is TRBJ2-3, the V gene TRBV28; maybe TRBD1 (7 bases). V lost 5 bases and J lost 4, with 13 bases in between. Germline V gene lookup returns CDR1 MDHEN and CDR2 SYDVKM. CDR3 size: 14 residues. The CDR3 nucleotides read TGTGCCAGCAGTCCGCGGGACAGTTCAGATACGCAGTATTTT. Translated, it gives CASSPRDSSDTQYF.

The chain links TRBV12-3 or TRBV12-4 to TRBJ2-2; 8 positions match TRBD1. V lost 5 bases and J lost 5; bases outside the gene matches: 10. CDR3 length: 16 residues. CDR3 DNA: TGTGCCAGCAGTCTAACTCCGGGACAGGATACCGGGGAGCTGTTTTTT. This codes for CASSLTPGQDTGELFF.

The count of this clonotype is one. The chain couples TRBV6-5 to TRBJ1-2, with D maybe TRBD1 (5 bases). The germline V gene has CDR1 MNHEY and CDR2 SVGAGI. V lost 1 base, J lost 7 bases, and 13 bases lay in between. This CDR3 has 14 residues. Here the CDR3 DNA reads TGTGCCAGCAGTTACTGGTCCAGCACAGGTGGCTACACCTTC. Its translation: CASSYWSSTGGYTF.

This chain links TRBV6-5 with TRBJ2-3, with D tentatively TRBD1 (5 bases). CDR3 length: 14 residues. Deletions cut 6 bases from V and 1 base from J, with 11 bases between. Germline V gene data show CDR1 as MNHEY and CDR2 as SVGAGI. In nucleotides, the CDR3 is TGTGCCAGCAGCCCCAGGGAAGGCACAGATACGCAGTATTTT. This encodes CASSPREGTDTQYF.

The chain uses TRBV10-3 and TRBJ1-1; D is unclear. The CDR3 has 11 residues. Per germline, CDR1 ENHRY and CDR2 SYGVKD. Trimming removed 6 bases from V and 2 bases from J, with 4 bases in between. For the CDR3, the DNA is TGTGCCATCAGAACTAACACTGAAGCTTTCTTT. Protein product: CAIRTNTEAFF.